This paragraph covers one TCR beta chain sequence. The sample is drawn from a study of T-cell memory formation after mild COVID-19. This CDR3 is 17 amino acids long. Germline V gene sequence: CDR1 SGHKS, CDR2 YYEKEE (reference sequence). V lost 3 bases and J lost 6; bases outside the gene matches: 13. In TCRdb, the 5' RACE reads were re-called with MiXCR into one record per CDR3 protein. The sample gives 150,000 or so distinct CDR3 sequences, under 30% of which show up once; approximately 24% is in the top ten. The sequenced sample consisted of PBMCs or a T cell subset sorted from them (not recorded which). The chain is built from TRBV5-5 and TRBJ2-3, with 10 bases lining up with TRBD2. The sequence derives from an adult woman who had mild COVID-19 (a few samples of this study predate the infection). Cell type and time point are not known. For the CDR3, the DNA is TGTGCCAGCAGCTCTTCGGCGAGCGGGGGGGCCGAGGATACGCAGTATTTT. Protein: CASSSSASGGAEDTQYF.